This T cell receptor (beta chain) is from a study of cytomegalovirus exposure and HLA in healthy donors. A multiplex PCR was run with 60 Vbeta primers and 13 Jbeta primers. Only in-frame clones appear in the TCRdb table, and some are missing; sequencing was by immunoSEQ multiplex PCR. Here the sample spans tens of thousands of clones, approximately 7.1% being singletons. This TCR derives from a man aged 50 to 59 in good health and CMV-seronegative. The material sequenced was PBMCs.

CDR3 in amino acids: CASSLSPSGGNQPQHF. The CDR3 DNA follows: TGTGCCAGCAGTTTATCACCTTCAGGGGGGAATCAGCCCCAGCATTTT. V is TRBV27 and J is TRBJ1-5; 7 bases align to TRBD1. The CDR3 sequence is 16 residues long. The germline gives CDR1 MNHEY, CDR2 SMNVEV (reference sequence). V gave up 0 bases and J gave up 4 bases; unmatched junction bases: 6.